The rows below give T cell receptor beta chains drawn from one sample of a study of blood T cell repertoires in COVID-19. The repertoire was sequenced with immunoSEQ multiplex PCR; TCRdb's copy has only in-frame clones and lacks some. The sample shows roughly 380,000 clones, 70% to 90% of them seen only once. Sequencing input: PBMCs or T cells enriched from blood (not recorded which). These receptors were obtained from a man aged 25 to 40 who had recovered from COVID-19. Both conserved end residues are part of each CDR3. The D gene is left open where the match is weak. Clone size is shown for a subset of rows, as once, few, many or a class of expanded clone.

j_gene: TRBJ1-1
v_gene: TRBV2
d_gene: -
abundance: -
CDR3nt: TGTGCCAGCGGAATAGCCGGGGAACGAATGCGAGCTTTCTTT
CDR3aa: CASGIAGERMRAFF

j_gene: TRBJ1-1
v_gene: TRBV9
d_gene: TRBD1
abundance: -
CDR3nt: TGTGCCAGCAGCGCTGAGAGGACAGGTCGAGCTTTCTTT
CDR3aa: CASSAERTGRAFF

j_gene: TRBJ2-6
v_gene: TRBV19
d_gene: TRBD1
abundance: -
CDR3nt: TGTGCCAGTAGATCCTTGGACAGGGGCCTCATCACAGGGGCCAACGTCCTGACTTTC
CDR3aa: CASRSLDRGLITGANVLTF

j_gene: TRBJ1-3
v_gene: TRBV2
d_gene: -
abundance: -
CDR3nt: TGTGCCAGCAGATTAGACAGGAAGGTGGGAAACACCATATATTTT
CDR3aa: CASRLDRKVGNTIYF

j_gene: TRBJ1-5
v_gene: TRBV18
d_gene: -
abundance: -
CDR3nt: TGTGCCAGCTCACCACCTGGACAGCTCAATCAGCCCCAGCATTTT
CDR3aa: CASSPPGQLNQPQHF

j_gene: TRBJ1-5
v_gene: TRBV6-5
d_gene: TRBD1
abundance: -
CDR3nt: TGTGCCAGCAGTTACACAGGGGTGGCAGGCCAGCCCCAGCATTTT
CDR3aa: CASSYTGVAGQPQHF

j_gene: TRBJ1-2
v_gene: TRBV19
d_gene: -
abundance: once
CDR3nt: TGTGCCAGTAGTTTCCAGACTATATTCTATGGCTACACCTTC
CDR3aa: CASSFQTIFYGYTF

j_gene: TRBJ2-7
v_gene: TRBV25-1
d_gene: -
abundance: -
CDR3nt: TGTGCCAGCACAGGGTACTACGAGCAGTACTTC
CDR3aa: CASTGYYEQYF

j_gene: TRBJ1-2
v_gene: TRBV19
d_gene: -
abundance: few
CDR3nt: TGTGCCAGTAACCAGGAGAGGAGGATATTTGGCTACACCTTC
CDR3aa: CASNQERRIFGYTF

j_gene: TRBJ2-3
v_gene: TRBV7-9
d_gene: TRBD1
abundance: -
CDR3nt: TGTGCCAGCAGCTCCGGGACAGGGTCGCAGTATTTT
CDR3aa: CASSSGTGSQYF

j_gene: TRBJ1-2
v_gene: TRBV5-1
d_gene: -
abundance: -
CDR3nt: TGCGCCAGCAACGGGGATAACTATGGCTACACCTTC
CDR3aa: CASNGDNYGYTF

j_gene: TRBJ1-3
v_gene: TRBV12-5
d_gene: -
abundance: -
CDR3nt: TGTGCTAGTGGTTTGATCCTAGCCTCGGTGTCTGGAAACACCATATATTTT
CDR3aa: CASGLILASVSGNTIYF

j_gene: TRBJ1-6
v_gene: TRBV20-1
d_gene: TRBD1
abundance: few
CDR3nt: TGCAGTGCTAGTCAAGACAGGGGAGGCTCCTATAATTCACCCCTCCACTTT
CDR3aa: CSASQDRGGSYNSPLHF

j_gene: TRBJ1-2
v_gene: TRBV25-1
d_gene: -
abundance: -
CDR3nt: TGTGCCAGCAGTGCAGGGGTGGGTGGCTACACCTTC
CDR3aa: CASSAGVGGYTF

j_gene: TRBJ1-2
v_gene: TRBV4-1
d_gene: -
abundance: -
CDR3nt: TGCGCCAGCAGCCAACGTACTTACTATGGCTACACCTTC
CDR3aa: CASSQRTYYGYTF

j_gene: TRBJ1-1
v_gene: TRBV5-1
d_gene: TRBD1
abundance: -
CDR3nt: TGCGCCAGCAGCACAAGTCTCGGACAGGGGGACACTGAAGCTTTCTTT
CDR3aa: CASSTSLGQGDTEAFF

j_gene: TRBJ1-5
v_gene: TRBV7-6
d_gene: TRBD1
abundance: -
CDR3nt: TGTGCCAGCAGCTTTGGGACAGGGGGCCCCGGGAGCAATCAGCCCCAGCATTTT
CDR3aa: CASSFGTGGPGSNQPQHF

j_gene: TRBJ1-5
v_gene: TRBV30
d_gene: -
abundance: -
CDR3nt: TGTGCCTGGAGTGTACAGACTAGCAATCAGCCCCAGCATTTT
CDR3aa: CAWSVQTSNQPQHF

j_gene: TRBJ1-5
v_gene: TRBV18
d_gene: TRBD1
abundance: -
CDR3nt: TGTGCCAGCTCACCAAGGGGGACAGGGGACCAGCCCCAGCATTTT
CDR3aa: CASSPRGTGDQPQHF

j_gene: TRBJ1-3
v_gene: TRBV5-6
d_gene: -
abundance: -
CDR3nt: TGTGCCAGCAGCCCCGGGGGTGGAAACACCATATATTTT
CDR3aa: CASSPGGGNTIYF

j_gene: TRBJ2-3
v_gene: TRBV29-1
d_gene: TRBD1
abundance: -
CDR3nt: TGCAGCGCTCCCGGACAGGGCGGATTCGATACGCAGTATTTT
CDR3aa: CSAPGQGGFDTQYF

j_gene: TRBJ2-7
v_gene: TRBV20-1
d_gene: TRBD2
abundance: few
CDR3nt: TGCAGTGCTAGTTTAGGCGGGGGGGCCAGTGAGCAGTACTTC
CDR3aa: CSASLGGGASEQYF

j_gene: TRBJ2-1
v_gene: TRBV25-1
d_gene: -
abundance: -
CDR3nt: TGTGCCAGCAGTGAAGATAGGACCCTACCAGGGGAGCAGTTCTTC
CDR3aa: CASSEDRTLPGEQFF

j_gene: TRBJ1-4
v_gene: TRBV10-3
d_gene: -
abundance: -
CDR3nt: TGTGCCATCAGTGAGTCGGCAGCAACTAATGAAAAACTGTTTTTT
CDR3aa: CAISESAATNEKLFF

j_gene: TRBJ1-1
v_gene: TRBV11-2
d_gene: TRBD1
abundance: -
CDR3nt: TGTGCCAGCAGCTTATTCAGGCCGGGACAGGGAGGTTCGGCTTTCTTT
CDR3aa: CASSLFRPGQGGSAFF

j_gene: TRBJ1-2
v_gene: TRBV6-5
d_gene: -
abundance: -
CDR3nt: TGTGCCAGCAGTTACTCTACAGGAGACTATGGCTACACCTTC
CDR3aa: CASSYSTGDYGYTF

j_gene: TRBJ1-3
v_gene: TRBV15
d_gene: TRBD1
abundance: -
CDR3nt: TGTGCCACCAGCCCCCCGACAGGGTCTGGAAACACCATATATTTT
CDR3aa: CATSPPTGSGNTIYF

j_gene: TRBJ1-5
v_gene: TRBV6-5
d_gene: -
abundance: -
CDR3nt: TGTGCCAGCACTACAGGGCTGAATCAGCCCCAGCATTTT
CDR3aa: CASTTGLNQPQHF

j_gene: TRBJ1-1
v_gene: TRBV5-1
d_gene: -
abundance: few
CDR3nt: TGCGCCAGCAGTGGGAGAGGAAAAGCTTTCTTT
CDR3aa: CASSGRGKAFF

j_gene: TRBJ1-4
v_gene: TRBV30
d_gene: -
abundance: -
CDR3nt: TGTGCCTGGAGTGTTTCGCAGGGAAAACTGTTTTTT
CDR3aa: CAWSVSQGKLFF

j_gene: TRBJ1-6
v_gene: TRBV6-5
d_gene: TRBD1
abundance: once
CDR3nt: TGTGCCAGCAGTTATTCGACAGGGGGTGGTTCACCCCTCCACTTT
CDR3aa: CASSYSTGGGSPLHF

j_gene: TRBJ2-2
v_gene: TRBV10-3
d_gene: TRBD2
abundance: -
CDR3nt: TGTGCCATCAGGGGACTAGCGGGGGTAACCGGGGAGCTGTTTTTT
CDR3aa: CAIRGLAGVTGELFF

j_gene: TRBJ2-2
v_gene: TRBV4-1
d_gene: TRBD1
abundance: -
CDR3nt: TGCGCCAGCAGTTCGGTGGGCAGGGGGCCTAGCACCGGGGAGCTGTTTTTT
CDR3aa: CASSSVGRGPSTGELFF

j_gene: TRBJ2-2
v_gene: TRBV11-2
d_gene: -
abundance: few
CDR3nt: TGTGCCAGCAGCCCACGAATTTCAGGGCCCCTGGACACCGGGGAGCTGTTTTTT
CDR3aa: CASSPRISGPLDTGELFF

j_gene: TRBJ1-2
v_gene: TRBV5-1
d_gene: TRBD1
abundance: -
CDR3nt: TGCGCCAGCAGCTCGACAGGGAACTATGGCTACACCTTC
CDR3aa: CASSSTGNYGYTF

j_gene: TRBJ1-4
v_gene: TRBV5-1
d_gene: TRBD1
abundance: -
CDR3nt: TGCGCCAGCAGCCCACAGGGGGCTGAGGAAAAACTGTTTTTT
CDR3aa: CASSPQGAEEKLFF

j_gene: TRBJ1-5
v_gene: TRBV29-1
d_gene: TRBD1
abundance: -
CDR3nt: TGCAGCGGGTCAGGGGGCCGGGATCAGCCCCAGCATTTT
CDR3aa: CSGSGGRDQPQHF

j_gene: TRBJ2-5
v_gene: TRBV20-1
d_gene: -
abundance: -
CDR3nt: TGCAGCCTCGGGATTCGGGAGACCCAGTACTTC
CDR3aa: CSLGIRETQYF

j_gene: TRBJ1-2
v_gene: TRBV10-3
d_gene: -
abundance: -
CDR3nt: TGTGCCATCAGTGAGTCCCGGACAGACTATGGCTACACCTTC
CDR3aa: CAISESRTDYGYTF

j_gene: TRBJ1-3
v_gene: TRBV12-3/TRBV12-4
d_gene: -
abundance: -
CDR3nt: TGTGCCAGCAGTCCGGGACACCAAAACACCATATATTTT
CDR3aa: CASSPGHQNTIYF

j_gene: TRBJ1-1
v_gene: TRBV6-5
d_gene: TRBD1
abundance: -
CDR3nt: TGTGCCAGCAGTCGGACAGGGAGGAACACTGAAGCTTTCTTT
CDR3aa: CASSRTGRNTEAFF

j_gene: TRBJ1-1
v_gene: TRBV4-1
d_gene: -
abundance: -
CDR3nt: TGCGCCAGCAGCCAAGAACCGACAGAAATGAACACTGAAGCTTTCTTT
CDR3aa: CASSQEPTEMNTEAFF

j_gene: TRBJ1-5
v_gene: TRBV19
d_gene: TRBD1
abundance: few
CDR3nt: TGTGCCAGTAGAACTCGGGACAGTATACAGCCCCAGCATTTT
CDR3aa: CASRTRDSIQPQHF

j_gene: TRBJ2-3
v_gene: TRBV5-1
d_gene: -
abundance: -
CDR3nt: TGCGCCAGCAGCTTAGAACAGGGACCAGATACGCAGTATTTT
CDR3aa: CASSLEQGPDTQYF

j_gene: TRBJ2-2
v_gene: TRBV9
d_gene: TRBD1
abundance: -
CDR3nt: TGTGCCAGCAGCGGGACAGGGGGTCAGAACACCGGGGAGCTGTTTTTT
CDR3aa: CASSGTGGQNTGELFF

j_gene: TRBJ1-2
v_gene: TRBV3-1/TRBV3-2
d_gene: -
abundance: -
CDR3nt: TGTGCCAGCAGCCAAGAGGTTTTGGAGAGTCTCTATGGCTACACCTTC
CDR3aa: CASSQEVLESLYGYTF

j_gene: TRBJ1-1
v_gene: TRBV18
d_gene: -
abundance: -
CDR3nt: TGTGCCAGCTCACCAAGCGCGAACACTGAAGCTTTCTTT
CDR3aa: CASSPSANTEAFF

j_gene: TRBJ2-1
v_gene: TRBV12-3/TRBV12-4
d_gene: -
abundance: -
CDR3nt: TGTGCCAGCAGTTTAAGTAGAGCACGGTTCTTC
CDR3aa: CASSLSRARFF

j_gene: TRBJ1-3
v_gene: TRBV9
d_gene: -
abundance: -
CDR3nt: TGTGCCAGCAGCGTAGGTCTGGCCGGAAACACCATATATTTT
CDR3aa: CASSVGLAGNTIYF

j_gene: TRBJ1-6
v_gene: TRBV11-3
d_gene: TRBD1
abundance: -
CDR3nt: TGTGCCAGCAGCTTAGATCTGGGGGACAGCTCCTATAATTCACCCCTCCACTTT
CDR3aa: CASSLDLGDSSYNSPLHF

j_gene: TRBJ2-5
v_gene: TRBV7-3
d_gene: -
abundance: once
CDR3nt: TGTGCCAGCAGCTTAGGCATCCAAGAGACCCAGTACTTC
CDR3aa: CASSLGIQETQYF

j_gene: TRBJ1-3
v_gene: TRBV6-6
d_gene: -
abundance: -
CDR3nt: TGTGCCAGCAGTCGCGGTCCCTCAGGGGCTACTGGAAACACCATATATTTT
CDR3aa: CASSRGPSGATGNTIYF

j_gene: TRBJ2-1
v_gene: TRBV19
d_gene: TRBD1
abundance: -
CDR3nt: TGTGCCAGTAGTAACCGGGACAGGGGGAATGAGCAGTTCTTC
CDR3aa: CASSNRDRGNEQFF

j_gene: TRBJ1-2
v_gene: TRBV4-1
d_gene: -
abundance: -
CDR3nt: TGCGCCAGCAGCCAAGAATGGGGCAGGAACTATGGCTACACCTTC
CDR3aa: CASSQEWGRNYGYTF

j_gene: TRBJ2-5
v_gene: TRBV3-1/TRBV3-2
d_gene: -
abundance: -
CDR3nt: TGTGCCAGCAGTGGGGCGTGGGAGACCCAGTACTTC
CDR3aa: CASSGAWETQYF

j_gene: TRBJ2-3
v_gene: TRBV10-3
d_gene: TRBD2
abundance: -
CDR3nt: TGTGCCATCAGTGCGGGGGGGCCGGATACGCAGTATTTT
CDR3aa: CAISAGGPDTQYF

j_gene: TRBJ1-2
v_gene: TRBV6-2/TRBV6-3
d_gene: TRBD1
abundance: -
CDR3nt: TGTGCCAGCAGCCAAGACAGGGTTCACTATGGCTACACCTTC
CDR3aa: CASSQDRVHYGYTF

j_gene: TRBJ2-7
v_gene: TRBV12-3/TRBV12-4
d_gene: -
abundance: -
CDR3nt: TGTGCCAGCAGTGCTGTAGGAGCCTACGAGCAGTACTTC
CDR3aa: CASSAVGAYEQYF

j_gene: TRBJ2-2
v_gene: TRBV11-2
d_gene: -
abundance: -
CDR3nt: TGTGCCAGCAGCCCAGGGACCGGGGAGCTGTTTTTT
CDR3aa: CASSPGTGELFF